The 27 T cell receptor beta chains listed next were all sequenced from one sample in a study of blood T cell repertoires in COVID-19. Clones were read by immunoSEQ multiplex PCR, and TCRdb kept only the in-frame ones, dropping some. The table lists around 100,000 clones, 85% to 90% of them singletons, with 32% in the top ten. Sequencing used peripheral blood. These TCRs come from a woman older than 75 with acute or convalescent COVID-19.

This clone was seen a single time. The chain couples TRBV3-1 (or the pseudogene TRBV3-2) to TRBJ1-5, with D hard to call. The length of the CDR3 is 14 residues. Trimming pared 4 bases from V and 4 bases from J, leaving 11 bases between. In germline, CDR1 is LGHDT, CDR2 YNNKEL (reference sequence). This CDR3 is CASSPGVGNQPQHF. CDR3 nucleotides: TGTGCCAGCAGCCCCGGGGTTGGGAATCAGCCCCAGCATTTT.

This clone was counted once. The chain employs TRBV7-2 and TRBJ1-1; D is perhaps TRBD1 (5 bases). Germline V gene data show CDR1 as SGHTA and CDR2 as FQGNSA. The CDR3 consists of 18 residues. The V and J ends lost 2 bases and 0 bases respectively, with 19 bases between them. In DNA, the CDR3 is TGTGCCAGCAGCTTATTATGGGAGGGGCCCATTTTGAACACTGAAGCTTTCTTT. Encoded protein: CASSLLWEGPILNTEAFF. The full variable domain, in which reference TRBV7-2 and TRBJ1-1 provide the parts outside the CDR3, is GAGVSQSPSNKVTEKGKDVELRCDPISGHTALYWYRQSLGQGLEFLIYFQGNSAPDKSGLPSDRFSAERTGGSVSTLTIQRTQQEDSAVYLCASSLLWEGPILNTEAFFGQGTRLTVV.

The V gene is TRBV6-2 or TRBV6-3, the J gene TRBJ2-3; D gene unclear. Germline V CDR1 and CDR2: MNHEY, SVGEGT. The CDR3 loop spans 15 amino acids. The V gene lost 2 bases and the J gene lost 0 bases, with 9 bases spanning the gap. The CDR3 protein is CASSYGRSSTDTQYF. As DNA, the CDR3 is TGTGCCAGCAGTTACGGCCGGAGCAGCACAGATACGCAGTATTTT.

The CDR3 nucleotides read TGTGCCAGCAGTGAACAGGGGGCGATTCAGCCCCAGCATTTT. This sequence encodes CASSEQGAIQPQHF. The V gene is TRBV2, the J gene TRBJ1-5; TRBD1 agrees at 8 bases. Germline CDR1 SNHLY, CDR2 FYNNEI. The J segment lost 6 bases and the V segment lost 2 bases, leaving 3 bases of the junction unmatched. The CDR3 contains 14 residues. Full variable domain (missing parts from reference TRBV2 and TRBJ1-5): EPEVTQTPSHQVTQMGQEVILRCVPISNHLYFYWYRQILGQKVEFLVSFYNNEISEKSEIFDDQFSVERPDGSNFTLKIRSTKLEDSAMYFCASSEQGAIQPQHFGDGTRLSIL.

This chain links TRBV18 with TRBJ1-3; TRBD1 might be the D (5 bases). Germline CDR1 KGHSH, CDR2 LQKENI. CDR3 length: 16 amino acids. The V end lost 2 bases, the J end lost 3 bases, and 14 bases lay between the germline ends. For the CDR3, the DNA is TGTGCCAGCTCACCAACCACGGACATGCATGGAAACACCATATATTTT. As protein: CASSPTTDMHGNTIYF.

J is TRBJ2-2 and V is TRBV4-3, with 7 positions matching TRBD2. Per germline, CDR1 LGHNA and CDR2 YSLEER. Trimming cost V 0 bases and J 11 bases; bases outside gene matches: 9. The CDR3 is 15 amino acids. The CDR3 is CASSQDGAGLEELFF. The CDR3, as DNA: TGCGCCAGCAGCCAAGACGGAGCGGGGTTAGAAGAGCTGTTTTTT.

V usage is TRBV5-4 and J usage is TRBJ2-6; 9 positions match TRBD1. Germline loops: CDR1 SGHNT, CDR2 YYREEE (reference sequence). This CDR3 is built from 17 residues. Unmatched junction bases numbered 4, after V lost 3 bases and J lost 0 bases. The CDR3 is CASSWGQGNSGANVLTF. CDR3 bases: TGTGCCAGCAGCTGGGGACAGGGCAACTCTGGGGCCAACGTCCTGACTTTC.

The chain joins TRBV20-1 to TRBJ2-5; perhaps TRBD1 as D (5 bases). The CDR3 loop spans 10 amino acids. CDR1 is DFQATT, CDR2 SNEGSKA, per germline (reference sequence). V was trimmed by 0 bases and J by 12 bases, leaving 8 bases between them. The CDR3 bases are TGCAGTGCTAGAGAAGACAGAGAGTACTTC. Amino acid sequence: CSAREDREYF.

The chain recombines TRBV2 with TRBJ1-1; a weak D match, TRBD1 (5 bases). In germline, CDR1 is SNHLY, CDR2 FYNNEI. This CDR3 is built from 14 residues. Trimming removed 3 bases at V and 0 bases at J, with 8 bases between. The CDR3 protein is CASSDRTMNTEAFF. For the CDR3, the DNA is TGTGCCAGCAGTGACAGGACAATGAACACTGAAGCTTTCTTT.

The rearrangement links TRBV24-1 to TRBJ2-2; tentative D call: TRBD2 (6 bases). The V gene's germline CDR1 is KGHDR and CDR2 SFDVKD. This CDR3 contains 17 residues. V lost 7 bases and J 2 bases, leaving 19 bases between the germline ends. CDR3 in amino acids: CATRGLWTRGNTGELFF. The CDR3 DNA is TGTGCCACCAGGGGACTCTGGACGCGGGGCAACACCGGGGAGCTGTTTTTT.

The rearrangement joins TRBV3-1 (or the pseudogene TRBV3-2) to TRBJ1-2; 10 bases are a match to TRBD1. Trimming removed 0 bases from V and 4 bases from J; junction bases left unmatched: 5. The germline gives CDR1 LGHDT, CDR2 YNNKEL (reference sequence). CDR3 size: 16 residues. The DNA of the CDR3 is TGTGCCAGCAGCCAAGATGGACAGGGGGATTTCTATGGCTACACCTTC. This translates into CASSQDGQGDFYGYTF.

The chain combines TRBV2 with TRBJ1-6; D unresolved. Trimming left V 7 bases short and J 4 bases short, with 8 bases between. This CDR3 region has 13 residues. CDR1 is SNHLY and CDR2 is FYNNEI in the germline V gene. The CDR3 protein is CASTFTYNSPLHF. Written as DNA, the CDR3 is TGTGCCAGCACCTTCACTTATAATTCACCCCTCCACTTT.

This chain connects TRBV5-1 to TRBJ2-7; the D is unclear. V lost 3 bases to trimming and J lost 1 base, with 2 bases between them. CDR3 size: 11 residues. Germline lookup yields CDR1 SGHRS and CDR2 YFSETQ. The CDR3 DNA is TGCGCCAGCAGCTCTTCCTACGAGCAGTACTTC. Its translation: CASSSSYEQYF.

The chain joins TRBV20-1 to TRBJ2-7; tentative D call: TRBD2 (6 bases). V shed 3 bases and J shed 5 bases, with 14 bases lying between them. The CDR3 sequence is 13 residues long. CDR1 DFQATT and CDR2 SNEGSKA come from the germline V gene (reference sequence). This chain's CDR3 is CSASREASNEQYF. CDR3 coding DNA: TGCAGTGCTAGTAGGGAGGCGTCTAACGAGCAGTACTTC.

The chain has TRBV2 and TRBJ2-2; D is undetermined. Germline V CDR1 and CDR2: SNHLY, FYNNEI. The V and J ends lost 6 bases and 2 bases respectively, with 4 bases between them. CDR3 size: 12 residues. CDR3 coding DNA: TGTGCCAGCAGAACAAACACCGGGGAGCTGTTTTTT. Its translation is CASRTNTGELFF.

The V gene is TRBV2, the J gene TRBJ1-2, with a tentative D call TRBD1 (6 bases). Trimming shortened V by 6 bases and J by 2 bases, and 16 bases separated the two germline ends. The length of the CDR3 is 15 residues. CDR1 and CDR2 from the germline V gene are SNHLY and FYNNEI. In DNA, the CDR3 is TGTGCCAGCAGCGCTACCAGGGGAAGAAACTATGGCTACACCTTC. The encoded protein is CASSATRGRNYGYTF. Combining the CDR3 with reference TRBV2 and TRBJ1-2 gives the whole variable domain EPEVTQTPSHQVTQMGQEVILRCVPISNHLYFYWYRQILGQKVEFLVSFYNNEISEKSEIFDDQFSVERPDGSNFTLKIRSTKLEDSAMYFCASSATRGRNYGYTFGSGTRLTVV.

This chain joins TRBV19 and TRBJ2-2; D might be TRBD1 (5 bases). Trimming pared 2 bases from V and 2 bases from J, leaving 12 bases between. CDR3 length: 16 residues. Germline lookup yields CDR1 LNHDA and CDR2 SQIVND (reference sequence). Here the CDR3 DNA reads TGTGCCAGTAGTATAAGTCGTCGGACAAACACCGGGGAGCTGTTTTTT. Protein sequence: CASSISRRTNTGELFF. Full variable domain (rest looked up from reference TRBV19 and TRBJ2-2): DGGITQSPKYLFRKEGQNVTLSCEQNLNHDAMYWYRQDPGQGLRLIYYSQIVNDFQKGDIAEGYSVSREKKESFPLTVTSAQKNPTAFYLCASSISRRTNTGELFFGEGSRLTVL.

The rearrangement links TRBV11-2 to TRBJ2-7, with 7 bases identical to TRBD2. The CDR3 has 14 residues. CDR1 SGHAT and CDR2 FQNNGV come from the germline V gene. Unmatched junction bases numbered 4, after V lost 4 bases and J lost 1 base. The CDR3 sequence: CASSSRAGSYEQYF. The DNA for the CDR3 is TGTGCCAGCAGCTCGCGAGCGGGGTCCTACGAGCAGTACTTC.

The chain has TRBV29-1 and TRBJ2-7; TRBD2 is a possible D gene (6 bases). Trimming cost V 5 bases and J 0 bases, with 11 bases left between them. CDR3 size: 13 residues. Germline V gene lookup returns CDR1 SQVTM and CDR2 ANQGSEA. Here the CDR3 DNA reads TGCAGCGTTACTGGGGGGAGCTCCTACGAGCAGTACTTC. This gives the protein CSVTGGSSYEQYF.

This sequence joins TRBV7-2 and TRBJ1-1, with 10 bases lining up with TRBD1. CDR1 and CDR2 (germline): SGHTA, FQGNSA. The V segment lost 3 bases and the J segment 5 bases; nucleotides outside the gene matches: 15. The CDR3 covers 18 residues. CDR3 sequence (DNA): TGTGCCAGCAGCTTCCATAGTCCCGGGACAGGGGCGAGGACTGAAGCTTTCTTT. This encodes CASSFHSPGTGARTEAFF.

This clone was picked up one time. The V gene is TRBV6-2 or TRBV6-3, the J gene TRBJ2-7; D perhaps matches TRBD2 (6 bases). The germline V gene encodes CDR1 MNHEY and CDR2 SVGEGT. The CDR3 loop spans 14 amino acids. Trimming shortened V by 2 bases and J by 2 bases, and 10 bases separated the two germline ends. CDR3 loop: CASSYGTPPYEQYF. DNA of the CDR3: TGTGCCAGCAGTTACGGGACTCCTCCCTACGAGCAGTACTTC.

The chain employs TRBV11-2 and TRBJ2-1; 9 bases map to TRBD2. This CDR3 region has 15 residues. V shed 4 bases and J 2 bases; nucleotides not matched to a gene: 3. Germline V gene sequence: CDR1 SGHAT, CDR2 FQNNGV. CDR3 DNA: TGTGCCAGCAGCTCAGGGACTAGCCCCTACAATGAGCAGTTCTTC. It encodes CASSSGTSPYNEQFF.

This rearrangement joins TRBV7-9 to TRBJ1-6, with TRBD1 matching 8 bases. The J segment lost 3 bases and the V segment lost 2 bases, leaving 3 bases of the junction unmatched. Germline V CDR1 and CDR2: SEHNR, FQNEAQ (reference sequence). CDR3 size: 16 residues. CDR3 sequence (DNA): TGTGCCAGCAGCTTATCAGGGGGCTTCTATAATTCACCCCTCCACTTT. The encoded protein is CASSLSGGFYNSPLHF.

CDR3 DNA: TGCAGCGTCTCCGGGACAGCGAGCACAGATACGCAGTATTTT. It specifies CSVSGTASTDTQYF. The chain couples TRBV29-1 to TRBJ2-3, with 7 bases that match TRBD1. V lost 6 bases and J lost 0; bases outside the gene matches: 6. Germline-derived CDR1 and CDR2 are SQVTM and ANQGSEA. This CDR3 has 14 amino acids.

In regard to this clone: In the same sample, other DNA sequences code for this CDR3. The chain employs TRBV6-1 and TRBJ1-6; no clear D. Deletions cut 0 bases from V and 2 bases from J, with 5 bases between. Germline V lookup: CDR1 MNHNS, CDR2 SASEGT. The CDR3 length is 15 residues. Here the CDR3 DNA reads TGTGCCAGCAGTGAAGCGCGGCCCTATAATTCACCCCTCCACTTT. This encodes CASSEARPYNSPLHF.

This chain connects TRBV5-1 to TRBJ1-2; D is perhaps TRBD1 (6 bases). Germline V gene data show CDR1 as SGHRS and CDR2 as YFSETQ. CDR3 size: 16 residues. V lost 1 base, J lost 5 bases, and 18 bases lay in between. Here the CDR3 reads CASSLMLQGSLYGYTF. The CDR3 nucleotides are TGCGCCAGCAGCTTGATGTTGCAGGGGTCGTTGTATGGCTACACCTTC.

V gene TRBV5-1 combines with J gene TRBJ2-1, with D perhaps matching TRBD2 (6 bases). There are 15 residues in the CDR3. The ends were cut back, 5 bases at V and 4 bases at J, with 16 bases in the middle. CDR1 and CDR2 from the germline V gene are SGHRS and YFSETQ. The CDR3 reads CASSTGGGQYNEQFF. The CDR3 DNA is TGCGCCAGCAGTACCGGGGGAGGACAATACAATGAGCAGTTCTTC. The whole variable domain, remainder taken from reference TRBV5-1 and TRBJ2-1, is KAGVTQTPRYLIKTRGQQVTLSCSPISGHRSVSWYQQTPGQGLQFLFEYFSETQRNKGNFPGRFSGRQFSNSRSEMNVSTLELGDSALYLCASSTGGGQYNEQFFGPGTRLTVL.